A single sample is the source of the 3 T cell receptor beta chains below, sequenced in a study of blood T cell repertoires in COVID-19. Using immunoSEQ multiplex PCR, the repertoire was profiled, and TCRdb retains in-frame clones only, with some absent. There are 30,000 to 40,000 clones in the sample; 65% to 90% occur only once, and approximately 5.7% lies in the top ten. Material for sequencing was peripheral blood. The receptors were gathered from a woman at least 80 years old with active or convalescent COVID-19.

Written as DNA, the CDR3 is TGTGCCAGCAGCTGGGGGGGGTCTGGGAACAATGAGCAGTTCTTC. It translates to CASSWGGSGNNEQFF. The chain uses TRBV11-3 and TRBJ2-1, with 7 bases matching TRBD2. CDR3 length equals 15 residues. V was pared by 4 bases and J by 5 bases, with 8 bases of the junction left unmatched. The germline V gene has CDR1 SGHNT and CDR2 YENEEA.

This rearrangement joins TRBV20-1 to TRBJ2-1; TRBD1 agrees at 12 bases. Germline loops: CDR1 DFQATT, CDR2 SNEGSKA (reference sequence). The J segment lost 6 bases and the V segment lost 3 bases, leaving 6 bases of the junction unmatched. The CDR3 sequence is 15 residues long. CDR3 coding DNA: TGCAGTGCTAGTAGGGGACAGGGGGCTATCAATGAGCAGTTCTTC. Protein product: CSASRGQGAINEQFF.

A few counts support this clone. The chain uses TRBV6-2 or TRBV6-3 and TRBJ2-1, with 13 bases identical to TRBD2. CDR1 is MNHEY and CDR2 is SVGEGT in the germline V gene. CDR3 length equals 18 residues. V shed 4 bases, J shed 0 bases, and the junction held 6 bases outside the gene matches. The CDR3 DNA reads TGTGCCAGCAGTTTCCGACTAGCGGGGGGTAGCTCCTACAATGAGCAGTTCTTC. Its translation: CASSFRLAGGSSYNEQFF.